The 5 T cell receptor beta chains below were found in one sample sequenced in a study of shared clonotypes between healthy human individuals. The table came from immunoSEQ multiplex PCR; TCRdb's copy has only in-frame clones and leaves some out. This sample has about a million clones, with 60% to 80% found just once. The sequencing sample was made of memory CD4+ T cells sorted from blood. Described subset: CD45RA-negative fraction. These receptor sequences come from a man aged 18 to 30 in good health.

Turning to this clone: This CDR3 is also generated by other DNA sequences in the sample. The chain uses TRBV5-1 and TRBJ1-1; D ambiguous. This CDR3 region has 14 residues. Germline V gene sequence: CDR1 SGHRS, CDR2 YFSETQ. Trimming removed 0 bases from V and 1 base from J, with 7 bases in between. The CDR3: CASSLGPENTEAFF. The CDR3 nucleotides read TGCGCCAGCAGCTTGGGACCGGAGAACACTGAAGCTTTCTTT.

The table lists this clone with a count of one. The chain carries TRBV6-5 and TRBJ2-1; D gene uncertain. Deletions cut 6 bases from V and 8 bases from J, with 14 bases between. This CDR3 contains 13 residues. CDR1 MNHEY and CDR2 SVGAGI come from the germline V gene. The CDR3 spells CASSRGRAHEQFF. CDR3 nucleotides: TGTGCCAGCAGCCGCGGACGAGCCCATGAGCAGTTCTTC.

This clone has just one count. This chain connects TRBV5-1 to TRBJ1-1, with 9 bases that match TRBD1. V was pared by 4 bases and J by 4 bases, with 11 bases of the junction left unmatched. The CDR3 sequence is 16 residues long. Germline CDR1 SGHRS, CDR2 YFSETQ. CDR3 residues: CASSAGDREMGTEAFF. CDR3 sequence (DNA): TGCGCCAGCAGCGCCGGGGACAGGGAAATGGGCACTGAAGCTTTCTTT.

This clone was counted a single time. The rearrangement links TRBV18 to TRBJ2-1, with D possibly being TRBD2 (5 bases). The CDR3 runs to 12 residues. The ends were cut back, 2 bases at V and 10 bases at J, with 9 bases in the middle. The germline V gene encodes CDR1 KGHSH and CDR2 LQKENI. CDR3 DNA: TGTGCCAGCTCACCAAACAGAGGGGAGCAGTTCTTC. It is translated as CASSPNRGEQFF. Together with reference TRBV18 and TRBJ2-1, the CDR3 gives the full variable domain: NAGVMQNPRHLVRRRGQEARLRCSPMKGHSHVYWYRQLPEEGLKFMVYLQKENIIDESGMPKERFSAEFPKEGPSILRIQQVVRGDSAAYFCASSPNRGEQFFGPGTRLTVL.

J is TRBJ2-7 and V is TRBV27; D is tentatively TRBD1 or TRBD2 (5 bases each). The V gene lost 5 bases and the J gene lost 0 bases, with 11 bases spanning the gap. The CDR3 totals 14 residues. The germline CDR1 and CDR2 sequences are MNHEY and SMNVEV (reference sequence). The CDR3 region is CASSGTGTSYEQYF. CDR3 in DNA: TGTGCCAGCAGTGGGACCGGGACCTCCTACGAGCAGTACTTC.